This TCR beta chain was profiled in a study of kidney transplant recipient with SARS-CoV-2 infection. A single record per CDR3 protein comes from TCRdb applying MiXCR to the reads. The table shows roughly 230,000 distinct CDR3 sequences, with more than 25% occurring only once. CDR3 length: 15 residues. The V gene end was trimmed by 5 bases and the J gene end by 4 bases; junction bases not matched to a gene: 7. CDR1 and CDR2 from the germline V gene are SGHTA and FQGTGA. The chain combines TRBV7-3 with TRBJ2-3, with 9 bases identical to TRBD2. The specimen was a blood sample, collected at baseline and on roughly day 110 from a kidney transplant recipient. The receptor comes from a male patient aged 25-45 years who had COVID-19 and was a kidney transplant recipient. Part of the T cells may come from the graft donor. The CDR3 region has the DNA TGTGCCAGCAGCCGAGCGGGAGGATGGGCAGATACGCAGTATTTT. It yields the protein CASSRAGGWADTQYF.